A selection of T cell receptor beta chains follows, all from one sample in a study of T cells expressing NK-cell markers. From its re-call of the 5' RACE reads, TCRdb lists each CDR3 protein once, without DNA. This table lists about 380,000 distinct CDR3 sequences. Sequenced sample: blood T cells: a sorted CD56 or NKG2C T cell subset, CD4+ or CD8+ T cells, or bulk PBMC T cells (not recorded which). The source of these receptors is a man aged 18 to 69 in good health. The CDR3 runs from the conserved cysteine through the conserved F or W.

J gene	V gene	CDR3 protein
TRBJ2-7	TRBV11-2	CASSLGYGRYEQYF
TRBJ1-1	TRBV13	CASSLNRRNTEAFF
TRBJ1-1	TRBV6-1	CASNVQGKNTEAFF
TRBJ2-1	TRBV2	CASSERQGARNEQFF
TRBJ1-2	TRBV28	CASSQTWQDFDGYTF
TRBJ2-5	TRBV2	CASSGGGGATETQYF
TRBJ2-2	TRBV19	CASSPPGGPNTGELFF
TRBJ2-7	TRBV18	CASSVQGYEQYF
TRBJ2-5	TRBV9	CASSPPQMGARGETQYF
TRBJ2-3	TRBV6-1	CASSSNWGRGTDTQYF
TRBJ2-1	TRBV6-1	CASSERGSSYNEQFF
TRBJ2-1	TRBV15	CATSRGGGSYNEQFF
TRBJ2-1	TRBV11-3	CASSSRGQGAPLDEQFF
TRBJ2-7	TRBV10-2	CASSSHGYSSSYEQYF
TRBJ2-4	TRBV12-3/TRBV12-4	CASSLIRKKNIQYF
TRBJ2-1	TRBV5-1	CASSTKSNNEQFF
TRBJ2-3	TRBV6-2/TRBV6-3	CASSAEGSGTDTQYF
TRBJ2-4	TRBV3-1	CASSQHAGTAKNIQYF
TRBJ2-5	TRBV7-9	CASSLALRQGRETQYF
TRBJ2-4	TRBV3-1	CASSQGWTGFNIQYF
TRBJ1-4	TRBV7-9	CASSIQGNEKLFF
TRBJ2-7	TRBV27	CASSLGNRPSEQYF
TRBJ1-1	TRBV20-1	CSATGTGGVFEAFF
TRBJ2-3	TRBV10-3	CAISEGRLAGTSDTQYF
TRBJ1-2	TRBV7-2	CASSLALGNRGSDGYTF
TRBJ2-1	TRBV28	CASSLPTREQFF
TRBJ1-6	TRBV2	CASTRDRQYNSPLHF
TRBJ1-1	TRBV6-6	CASSYQLTEAFF
TRBJ2-1	TRBV18	CASSFGHSNNEQFF
TRBJ1-2	TRBV7-9	CASRPGEGGYTF
TRBJ2-7	TRBV7-3	CASSFTGGGRNEQYF
TRBJ1-1	TRBV7-9	CASSLGKAREAFF